These T cell receptor beta chains were read from a single sample in a study of a mutant IDH1 vaccine in newly diagnosed glioma. The antigens for these receptors are not known. Using immunoSEQ multiplex PCR, the repertoire was profiled, and TCRdb retains in-frame clones only, with some absent. This table has roughly 60,000 clones, around 74% appearing once. The sequencing here drew on PBMCs, taken from a glioma patient whose treatment included an IDH1 peptide vaccine. These receptors all stem from a man aged 45-60 years with glioma. Each CDR3 is given with its conserved first and last residue. The D gene is left open where the match is weak. The size field is filled for only some rows; it gives once, few, many or a size class.

v_call: TRBV2; cdr3_length: 12; clone_size: .; j_call: TRBJ1-1; d_call: .; cdr3_nt: TGTGCCAGCAGTGCAGGATACACTGAAGCTTTCTTT; cdr3_aa: CASSAGYTEAFF
v_call: TRBV30; cdr3_length: 15; clone_size: .; j_call: TRBJ2-7; d_call: .; cdr3_nt: TGTGCCTGGAGTGAGGAGAGGGCCCCCTCCTACGAGCAGTACTTC; cdr3_aa: CAWSEERAPSYEQYF
v_call: TRBV9; cdr3_length: 11; clone_size: .; j_call: TRBJ1-2; d_call: .; cdr3_nt: TGTGCCAGCAGCGAATGGGGCGGCTACACCTTC; cdr3_aa: CASSEWGGYTF
v_call: TRBV7-2; cdr3_length: 16; clone_size: once; j_call: TRBJ1-5; d_call: .; cdr3_nt: TGTGCCAGCAGCCGCGGCGGGGGAACACGCAATCAGCCCCAGCATTTT; cdr3_aa: CASSRGGGTRNQPQHF
v_call: TRBV6-1; cdr3_length: 15; clone_size: .; j_call: TRBJ1-2; d_call: .; cdr3_nt: TGTGCCAGCAGTGAAGACTGGGGTAGGAACTATGGCTACACCTTC; cdr3_aa: CASSEDWGRNYGYTF
v_call: TRBV7-3; cdr3_length: 13; clone_size: .; j_call: TRBJ1-6; d_call: .; cdr3_nt: TGTGCCAGCAGCCCCTCCCGGAGCTCACCCCTCCACTTT; cdr3_aa: CASSPSRSSPLHF
v_call: TRBV9; cdr3_length: 15; clone_size: .; j_call: TRBJ2-1; d_call: .; cdr3_nt: TGTGCCAGCAGCGCTCGTTCTGGAGGCTACAATGAGCAGTTCTTC; cdr3_aa: CASSARSGGYNEQFF
v_call: TRBV27; cdr3_length: 15; clone_size: few; j_call: TRBJ1-6; d_call: .; cdr3_nt: TGTGCCAGCAGTTTATCGGGCCTCTCTAATTCACCCCTCCACTTT; cdr3_aa: CASSLSGLSNSPLHF
v_call: TRBV19; cdr3_length: 12; clone_size: .; j_call: TRBJ1-1; d_call: .; cdr3_nt: TGTGCCAGTAGTGTGGACGGACCTGAAGCTTTCTTT; cdr3_aa: CASSVDGPEAFF
v_call: TRBV29-1; cdr3_length: 13; clone_size: .; j_call: TRBJ1-1; d_call: TRBD1; cdr3_nt: TGCAGCGTTGGGACTATAAAGGGGGCCGTGACTTTCTTT; cdr3_aa: CSVGTIKGAVTFF
v_call: TRBV5-6; cdr3_length: 17; clone_size: .; j_call: TRBJ2-7; d_call: TRBD1; cdr3_nt: TGTGCCAGCAGCCCCGATACGGGACAGACGAGCTCCTACGAGCAGTACTTC; cdr3_aa: CASSPDTGQTSSYEQYF
v_call: TRBV13; cdr3_length: 15; clone_size: .; j_call: TRBJ2-3; d_call: TRBD2; cdr3_nt: TGTGCCAGCAGCTCGCGTTCCGCGGGGGGAGATACGCAGTATTTT; cdr3_aa: CASSSRSAGGDTQYF
v_call: TRBV4-3; cdr3_length: 14; clone_size: few; j_call: TRBJ2-7; d_call: .; cdr3_nt: .; cdr3_aa: CASSQVGTGATLRF
v_call: TRBV12-2; cdr3_length: 17; clone_size: few; j_call: TRBJ2-7; d_call: .; cdr3_nt: TGTGCAAGTCGCTTAGTCCCCCGCGCTGCGACTTACTACGAGCAGTACTTC; cdr3_aa: CASRLVPRAATYYEQYF
v_call: TRBV7-2; cdr3_length: 13; clone_size: .; j_call: TRBJ1-1; d_call: .; cdr3_nt: TGTGCCAGCAGCCCCCCGGTCAACACTGAAGCTTTCTTT; cdr3_aa: CASSPPVNTEAFF
v_call: TRBV9; cdr3_length: 15; clone_size: .; j_call: TRBJ1-2; d_call: .; cdr3_nt: TGTGCCAGCAGCGTAGATGAACGGGTTAACTATGGCTACACCTTC; cdr3_aa: CASSVDERVNYGYTF
v_call: TRBV5-1; cdr3_length: 15; clone_size: .; j_call: TRBJ2-7; d_call: TRBD1; cdr3_nt: TGCGCCAGCAGCAAACAGGGGGCAAGGCCCTACGAGCAGTACTTC; cdr3_aa: CASSKQGARPYEQYF
v_call: TRBV30; cdr3_length: 15; clone_size: few; j_call: TRBJ1-5; d_call: TRBD1; cdr3_nt: TGTGCCTGGAGTCAGGGACAGGGTGGGCATCAGCCCCAGCATTTT; cdr3_aa: CAWSQGQGGHQPQHF
v_call: TRBV4-1; cdr3_length: 14; clone_size: once; j_call: TRBJ1-5; d_call: .; cdr3_nt: TGCGCCAGCAGCCTCGGGTCCAGCGATCAGTCCCAGCATTTT; cdr3_aa: CASSLGSSDQSQHF
v_call: TRBV6-5; cdr3_length: 15; clone_size: .; j_call: TRBJ2-2; d_call: .; cdr3_nt: TGTGCCAGCCGAAGAACAGGGCGAAACACCGGGGAGCTGTTTTTT; cdr3_aa: CASRRTGRNTGELFF
v_call: TRBV9; cdr3_length: 13; clone_size: few; j_call: TRBJ2-1; d_call: .; cdr3_nt: TGTGCCAGCAGCGTAGGGAACATAGATGAGCAGTTCTTC; cdr3_aa: CASSVGNIDEQFF
v_call: TRBV5-1; cdr3_length: 17; clone_size: .; j_call: TRBJ2-7; d_call: TRBD2; cdr3_nt: TGCGCCAGCAGCCAAGAACCCTCGACTAGCGGTACCTACGAGCAGTACTTC; cdr3_aa: CASSQEPSTSGTYEQYF
v_call: TRBV2; cdr3_length: 13; clone_size: .; j_call: TRBJ2-3; d_call: .; cdr3_nt: TGTGCCAGCGGGGGGCTCGACACAGATACGCAGTATTTT; cdr3_aa: CASGGLDTDTQYF
v_call: TRBV18; cdr3_length: 15; clone_size: .; j_call: TRBJ2-5; d_call: .; cdr3_nt: TGTGCCAGCTCACCCCTACTGCCTCAAGGCGGGACCCAGTACTTC; cdr3_aa: CASSPLLPQGGTQYF
v_call: TRBV6-4; cdr3_length: 16; clone_size: .; j_call: TRBJ2-1; d_call: .; cdr3_nt: TGTGCCAGCAGTGGGCTCCCGGGACTTAACTACAATGAGCAGTTCTTC; cdr3_aa: CASSGLPGLNYNEQFF
v_call: TRBV6-5; cdr3_length: 14; clone_size: .; j_call: TRBJ2-1; d_call: TRBD2; cdr3_nt: TGTGCCAGCAGCAGACTAGCGTCCCTCGGGGAGCAGTTCTTC; cdr3_aa: CASSRLASLGEQFF
v_call: TRBV4-3; cdr3_length: 17; clone_size: few; j_call: TRBJ1-2; d_call: TRBD1; cdr3_nt: TGCGCCAGCAGCCAAGATACAGGACAGGGCTTAAACTATGGCTACACCTTC; cdr3_aa: CASSQDTGQGLNYGYTF
v_call: TRBV2; cdr3_length: 13; clone_size: .; j_call: TRBJ2-1; d_call: .; cdr3_nt: TGTGCCAGCCTCCGGGACCACTACAATGAGCAGTTCTTC; cdr3_aa: CASLRDHYNEQFF
v_call: TRBV7-2; cdr3_length: 18; clone_size: .; j_call: TRBJ1-4; d_call: TRBD1; cdr3_nt: TGTGCCAGCAGCTTAATTGCAGGGTGGGACAGGTTTAATGAAAAACTGTTTTTT; cdr3_aa: CASSLIAGWDRFNEKLFF
v_call: TRBV4-1; cdr3_length: 13; clone_size: few; j_call: TRBJ2-5; d_call: .; cdr3_nt: TGCGCCAGCAGCCCGGGGCAGCAAGAGACCCAGTACTTC; cdr3_aa: CASSPGQQETQYF
v_call: TRBV4-1; cdr3_length: 17; clone_size: few; j_call: TRBJ1-5; d_call: TRBD1; cdr3_nt: TGCGCCAGCAGCCCGACTTCCGGGACAGGGGACAATCAGCCCCAGCATTTT; cdr3_aa: CASSPTSGTGDNQPQHF
v_call: TRBV19; cdr3_length: 14; clone_size: few; j_call: TRBJ1-1; d_call: .; cdr3_nt: TGTGCCAGTAGTGCCCGCGACAGAAACACTGAAGCTTTCTTT; cdr3_aa: CASSARDRNTEAFF
v_call: TRBV9; cdr3_length: 15; clone_size: .; j_call: TRBJ1-2; d_call: TRBD1; cdr3_nt: TGTGCCAGCAGCCCCAGACCGGGACAGAACTATGGCTACACCTTC; cdr3_aa: CASSPRPGQNYGYTF
v_call: TRBV6-5; cdr3_length: 13; clone_size: .; j_call: TRBJ1-1; d_call: .; cdr3_nt: TGTGCCAGCACTCCAGGGGTGAACACTGAAGCTTTCTTT; cdr3_aa: CASTPGVNTEAFF
v_call: TRBV6-5; cdr3_length: 12; clone_size: few; j_call: TRBJ1-2; d_call: .; cdr3_nt: TGTGCCAGCAGTGCGGGGGTCTATGGCTACACCTTC; cdr3_aa: CASSAGVYGYTF
v_call: TRBV7-6; cdr3_length: 16; clone_size: .; j_call: TRBJ2-2; d_call: .; cdr3_nt: TGTGCCAGCAGCTTATCCCCTACCGTGGGCACCGGGGAGCTGTTTTTT; cdr3_aa: CASSLSPTVGTGELFF
v_call: TRBV7-2; cdr3_length: 13; clone_size: .; j_call: TRBJ2-7; d_call: .; cdr3_nt: TGTGCCAGCAGCTTAGTTCCGGGACCTGAGCAGTACTTC; cdr3_aa: CASSLVPGPEQYF
v_call: TRBV25-1; cdr3_length: 13; clone_size: .; j_call: TRBJ2-7; d_call: TRBD1; cdr3_nt: TGTGCCAGCAGTGTGACAGGGGGCAGGGAGCAGTACTTC; cdr3_aa: CASSVTGGREQYF
v_call: TRBV4-1; cdr3_length: 15; clone_size: .; j_call: TRBJ1-1; d_call: .; cdr3_nt: TGCGCCAGCAGCCAAGATGGGCAGGGAAACACTGAAGCTTTCTTT; cdr3_aa: CASSQDGQGNTEAFF
v_call: TRBV5-6; cdr3_length: 14; clone_size: .; j_call: TRBJ1-1; d_call: TRBD1; cdr3_nt: TGTGCCAGCAGCTTGTTACAGGGGGGGACTGAAGCTTTCTTT; cdr3_aa: CASSLLQGGTEAFF
v_call: TRBV7-2; cdr3_length: 16; clone_size: .; j_call: TRBJ2-7; d_call: .; cdr3_nt: TGTGCCAGCACCCCGGCAGTTGTGGAGGGGACCTACGAGCAGTACTTC; cdr3_aa: CASTPAVVEGTYEQYF
v_call: TRBV7-7; cdr3_length: 16; clone_size: .; j_call: TRBJ2-1; d_call: .; cdr3_nt: TGTGCTAGCAGCCCCTCGCCTATCAGCTCCTACAATGAGCAGTTCTTC; cdr3_aa: CASSPSPISSYNEQFF
v_call: TRBV30; cdr3_length: 16; clone_size: .; j_call: TRBJ1-1; d_call: TRBD1; cdr3_nt: TGTGCCTGGAGTACCTGGGACAGGGTTGCTGGCACTGAAGCTTTCTTT; cdr3_aa: CAWSTWDRVAGTEAFF
v_call: TRBV7-3; cdr3_length: 13; clone_size: .; j_call: TRBJ1-1; d_call: TRBD1; cdr3_nt: TGTGCCAGCAGCCGGGACAGAAGCACTGAAGCTTTCTTT; cdr3_aa: CASSRDRSTEAFF